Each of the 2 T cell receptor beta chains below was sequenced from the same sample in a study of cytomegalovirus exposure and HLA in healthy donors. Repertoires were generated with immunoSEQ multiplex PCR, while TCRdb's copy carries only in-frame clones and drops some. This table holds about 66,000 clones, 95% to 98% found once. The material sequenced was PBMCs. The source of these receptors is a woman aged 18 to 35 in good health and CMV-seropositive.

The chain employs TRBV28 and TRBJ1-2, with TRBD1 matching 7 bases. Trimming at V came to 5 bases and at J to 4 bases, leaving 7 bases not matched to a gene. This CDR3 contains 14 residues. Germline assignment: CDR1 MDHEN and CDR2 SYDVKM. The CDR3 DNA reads TGTGCCAGCAGTACTACGACAGGGAGCTATGGCTACACCTTC. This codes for CASSTTTGSYGYTF.

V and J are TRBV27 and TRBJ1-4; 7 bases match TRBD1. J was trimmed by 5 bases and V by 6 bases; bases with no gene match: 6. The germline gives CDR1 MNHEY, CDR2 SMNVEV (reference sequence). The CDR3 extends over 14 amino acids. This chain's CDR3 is CASSHQTGNEKLFF. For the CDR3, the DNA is TGTGCCAGCAGCCACCAGACAGGGAATGAAAAACTGTTTTTT.